There are a few counts of the clone carrying this T cell receptor (beta chain). Unique molecular identifiers were incorporated when the TCRbeta library was constructed. TCRdb used MiXCR to reprocess the PCR reads, holding one entry per CDR3 protein. The table includes about 980,000 distinct CDR3 sequences, around 30% detected once. The data stem from a study of T-cell reconstitution after alpha-beta-depleted transplantation in children. The sequence derives from a boy in the first two years of life who had a stem cell transplant for SCID, so the T cells may come from the graft donor. Here the sequenced sample was PBMCs, mostly from graft donor cells, taken 360 days after TCRalphabeta/CD19-depleted stem cell transplant.

The CDR3 loop is CSVTTTAYEQYF. CDR3 sequence (DNA): TGCAGCGTTACAACGACAGCTTACGAGCAGTACTTC. The chain couples TRBV29-1 to TRBJ2-7; D is perhaps TRBD1 (5 bases). Trimming cost V 5 bases and J 4 bases, with 12 bases left between them. The CDR3 has 12 residues. The germline V gene has CDR1 SQVTM and CDR2 ANQGSEA.